The 3 T cell receptor beta chains given below trace back to one sample, sequenced in a study of neurological immune-mediated disorders. Time point of the sample: longitudinal time-point 1 (baseline). TCRdb reanalysed the 5' RACE reads using MiXCR and keeps one entry per CDR3 protein. The sample carries around 71,000 distinct CDR3 sequences, roughly 13% recorded once. Sequencing was carried out using PBMCs. The receptor set was obtained from a female donor with HTLV-1-associated myelopathy (HAM/TSP).

This clonotype was seen at least ten times. V gene TRBV9 combines with J gene TRBJ2-2, with TRBD1 identical over 8 bases. This CDR3 is 14 amino acids long. V shed 4 bases, J shed 6 bases, and the junction held 5 bases outside the gene matches. Per the germline V gene, CDR1 is SGDLS and CDR2 is YYNGEE. CDR3 bases: TGTGCCAGCAGCCAGGACAGGGTGGCCGGGGAGCTGTTTTTT. This gives the protein CASSQDRVAGELFF.

This clonotype has a count of ten or more. The chain employs TRBV7-2 and TRBJ2-7, with D unclear. The V gene lost 1 base and the J gene lost 2 bases, with 9 bases spanning the gap. This CDR3 is 14 amino acids long. Germline CDR1 reads SGHTA; CDR2 reads FQGNSA. Here the CDR3 DNA reads TGTGCCAGCAGCTTAGAAGGACGGACCTACGAGCAGTACTTC. It yields the protein CASSLEGRTYEQYF.

The sample holds a few counts of this clonotype. The DNA of the CDR3 is TGCGCCAGCAGCTTGGGGGACAGATTAACAAAGGGCGGGGAGCTGTTTTTT. It specifies CASSLGDRLTKGGELFF. The chain uses TRBV5-1 and TRBJ2-2; 7 bases line up with TRBD1. The ends lost 0 bases at V and 7 bases at J; junction bases unmatched: 12. CDR1 is SGHRS, CDR2 YFSETQ, per germline. The CDR3 covers 17 residues.